Listed below are T cell receptor beta chains from one sample, sequenced in a study of cytomegalovirus exposure and HLA in healthy donors. TCRdb keeps only in-frame clones here, not all; method: immunoSEQ multiplex PCR. The sample gives 150,000 to 200,000 clones, 85% of which show up once; approximately 16% is in the top ten. Source material: PBMCs. Receptors were obtained from a man younger than 35 in good health and CMV-seropositive. The CDR3 runs from the conserved cysteine through the conserved F or W. A D gene is named only where the DNA matches it firmly. Part of the rows lack a size; the others show once, few, many or a class for expanded clones.

clone_size: few
v_call: TRBV27
d_call: .
j_call: TRBJ2-3
cdr3_aa: CASSSHEAGSTDTQYF
cdr3_nt: TGTGCCAGCAGTTCGCACGAGGCGGGAAGCACAGATACGCAGTATTTT

clone_size: .
v_call: TRBV5-1
d_call: TRBD1
j_call: TRBJ2-7
cdr3_aa: CASSPSGTAIYEQYF
cdr3_nt: TGCGCCAGCAGCCCTTCCGGGACAGCTATCTACGAGCAGTACTTC

clone_size: .
v_call: TRBV27
d_call: TRBD1
j_call: TRBJ1-1
cdr3_aa: CASSGQGGTEAFF
cdr3_nt: TGTGCCAGCTCTGGACAGGGGGGCACTGAAGCTTTCTTT

clone_size: once
v_call: TRBV21-1
d_call: .
j_call: TRBJ2-7
cdr3_aa: CASSKRRSESSYEQYF
cdr3_nt: TGTGCCAGCAGCAAACGGCGCAGCGAGAGCTCCTACGAGCAGTACTTC

clone_size: .
v_call: TRBV7-9
d_call: TRBD2
j_call: TRBJ2-1
cdr3_aa: CASSRGLAGEKQFF
cdr3_nt: TGTGCCAGCAGCCGAGGACTAGCGGGGGAAAAGCAGTTCTTC

clone_size: .
v_call: TRBV7-2
d_call: TRBD2
j_call: TRBJ2-5
cdr3_aa: CASSLEGTSGIGETQYF
cdr3_nt: TGTGCCAGCAGCTTAGAAGGGACTAGCGGGATCGGGGAGACCCAGTACTTC

clone_size: .
v_call: TRBV6-6
d_call: TRBD2
j_call: TRBJ2-1
cdr3_aa: CASSAGTSNEQFF
cdr3_nt: TGTGCCAGCAGCGCCGGGACTAGCAATGAGCAGTTCTTC

clone_size: .
v_call: TRBV7-2
d_call: .
j_call: TRBJ2-3
cdr3_aa: CASSLTGPTDTQYF
cdr3_nt: TGTGCCAGCAGCTTAACAGGGCCCACAGATACGCAGTATTTT

clone_size: .
v_call: TRBV19
d_call: TRBD2
j_call: TRBJ2-7
cdr3_aa: CASSFGLADYEQYF
cdr3_nt: TGTGCCAGTAGTTTTGGACTAGCGGACTACGAGCAGTACTTC

clone_size: .
v_call: TRBV6-6
d_call: .
j_call: TRBJ2-7
cdr3_aa: CASKSGEQYF
cdr3_nt: TGTGCCAGCAAGAGTGGCGAGCAGTACTTC

clone_size: once
v_call: TRBV10-3
d_call: .
j_call: TRBJ2-2
cdr3_aa: CAISDPTGGGAGELFF
cdr3_nt: TGTGCCATCAGTGACCCCACAGGGGGGGGAGCCGGGGAGCTGTTTTTT

clone_size: .
v_call: TRBV28
d_call: .
j_call: TRBJ1-5
cdr3_aa: CASSFAGHQPQHF
cdr3_nt: TGTGCCAGCAGTTTCGCAGGGCATCAGCCCCAGCATTTT

clone_size: .
v_call: TRBV5-4
d_call: .
j_call: TRBJ1-4
cdr3_aa: CASSLDRGNEKLFF
cdr3_nt: TGTGCCAGCAGTTTAGACCGAGGGAATGAAAAACTGTTTTTT

clone_size: .
v_call: TRBV6-6
d_call: .
j_call: TRBJ1-6
cdr3_aa: CASSYEGRLDSPLHF
cdr3_nt: TGTGCCAGCAGTTACGAGGGAAGATTAGATTCACCCCTCCACTTT

clone_size: .
v_call: TRBV5-6
d_call: .
j_call: TRBJ2-3
cdr3_aa: CASSLDVEGDTQYF
cdr3_nt: TGTGCCAGCAGCCTGGACGTGGAGGGGGATACGCAGTATTTT

clone_size: .
v_call: TRBV6-6
d_call: TRBD1
j_call: TRBJ1-2
cdr3_aa: CASTGDRSYGYTF
cdr3_nt: TGTGCCAGCACCGGGGACAGATCCTATGGCTACACCTTC

clone_size: once
v_call: TRBV4-1
d_call: .
j_call: TRBJ2-2
cdr3_aa: CASSPNLAGELFF
cdr3_nt: TGCGCCAGCAGCCCTAATCTCGCCGGGGAGCTGTTTTTT

clone_size: .
v_call: TRBV2
d_call: TRBD1
j_call: TRBJ2-7
cdr3_aa: CASSTTGKEGEQYF
cdr3_nt: TGTGCCAGCAGTACGACAGGGAAGGAAGGCGAGCAGTACTTC

clone_size: .
v_call: TRBV30
d_call: TRBD2
j_call: TRBJ2-3
cdr3_aa: CAWSPGLAASTDTQYF
cdr3_nt: TGTGCCTGGAGTCCCGGACTAGCCGCTAGCACAGATACGCAGTATTTT

clone_size: .
v_call: TRBV29-1
d_call: TRBD1
j_call: TRBJ1-4
cdr3_aa: CSVAPGTASDEKLFF
cdr3_nt: TGCAGCGTCGCCCCGGGGACAGCGTCGGATGAAAAACTGTTTTTT

clone_size: .
v_call: TRBV5-1
d_call: .
j_call: TRBJ2-1
cdr3_aa: CASSLAGSNEQFF
cdr3_nt: TGCGCCAGCAGCTTGGCGGGGTCCAATGAGCAGTTCTTC

clone_size: .
v_call: TRBV5-1
d_call: .
j_call: TRBJ2-1
cdr3_aa: CASSLDSNEQFF
cdr3_nt: TGCGCCAGCAGCTTGGACAGCAATGAGCAGTTCTTC

clone_size: .
v_call: TRBV9
d_call: .
j_call: TRBJ2-4
cdr3_aa: CASSPRDRNIQYF
cdr3_nt: TGTGCCAGCAGCCCGCGGGACAGAAACATTCAGTACTTC

clone_size: few
v_call: TRBV7-2
d_call: .
j_call: TRBJ2-7
cdr3_aa: CASSLIRVAEQYF
cdr3_nt: TGTGCCAGCAGCTTAATCAGGGTGGCCGAGCAGTACTTC

clone_size: once
v_call: TRBV7-2
d_call: TRBD2
j_call: TRBJ2-1
cdr3_aa: CASSLRLAGGMEQFF
cdr3_nt: TGTGCCAGCAGCTTACGTTTAGCGGGGGGTATGGAGCAGTTCTTC

clone_size: .
v_call: TRBV13
d_call: TRBD1
j_call: TRBJ2-3
cdr3_aa: CASSLEGDRDTDTQYF
cdr3_nt: TGTGCCAGCAGCTTAGAAGGGGACAGGGACACAGATACGCAGTATTTT

clone_size: .
v_call: TRBV28
d_call: TRBD1
j_call: TRBJ1-2
cdr3_aa: CASTLQGGRYGYTF
cdr3_nt: TGTGCCAGCACCCTCCAGGGGGGTCGTTACGGCTACACCTTC

clone_size: once
v_call: TRBV7-8
d_call: .
j_call: TRBJ2-7
cdr3_aa: CASSLEGGLSYEQYF
cdr3_nt: TGTGCCAGCAGCTTAGAGGGGGGGCTCTCCTACGAGCAGTACTTC

clone_size: .
v_call: TRBV29-1
d_call: .
j_call: TRBJ2-2
cdr3_aa: CSVRQAATGELFF
cdr3_nt: TGCAGCGTTCGACAGGCAGCCACCGGGGAGCTGTTTTTT

clone_size: .
v_call: TRBV7-9
d_call: TRBD1
j_call: TRBJ2-2
cdr3_aa: CASSSRTGLAGELFF
cdr3_nt: TGTGCCAGCAGCTCTAGGACAGGTTTAGCCGGGGAGCTGTTTTTT

clone_size: .
v_call: TRBV5-5
d_call: TRBD1
j_call: TRBJ1-1
cdr3_aa: CASSLAGTAINTEAFF
cdr3_nt: TGTGCCAGCAGCTTGGCCGGGACAGCAATTAACACTGAAGCTTTCTTT

clone_size: .
v_call: TRBV4-1
d_call: .
j_call: TRBJ2-6
cdr3_aa: CASSPPRGTGANVLTF
cdr3_nt: TGCGCCAGCAGCCCCCCGAGGGGGACTGGGGCCAACGTCCTGACTTTC

clone_size: .
v_call: TRBV15
d_call: .
j_call: TRBJ2-1
cdr3_aa: CATSSAGRNEQFF
cdr3_nt: TGTGCCACCAGCAGTGCGGGTAGGAATGAGCAGTTCTTC

clone_size: once
v_call: TRBV27
d_call: .
j_call: TRBJ1-1
cdr3_aa: CASRLRGRGTEAFF
cdr3_nt: TGTGCCAGCAGATTGAGGGGGAGAGGCACTGAAGCTTTCTTT

clone_size: .
v_call: TRBV30
d_call: TRBD1
j_call: TRBJ1-2
cdr3_aa: CALDRPEVYGYTF
cdr3_nt: TGTGCCTTGGACAGGCCGGAGGTGTATGGCTACACCTTC

clone_size: few
v_call: TRBV4-1
d_call: .
j_call: TRBJ2-1
cdr3_aa: CASSQQDGAANEQFF
cdr3_nt: TGCGCCAGCAGCCAACAGGACGGAGCGGCCAATGAGCAGTTCTTC

clone_size: .
v_call: TRBV7-9
d_call: TRBD1
j_call: TRBJ2-7
cdr3_aa: CASSSTSGTGIDEQYF
cdr3_nt: TGTGCCAGCAGCTCCACTTCCGGGACAGGGATAGACGAGCAGTACTTC

clone_size: .
v_call: TRBV29-1
d_call: TRBD1
j_call: TRBJ1-4
cdr3_aa: CSVRQGPNEKLFF
cdr3_nt: TGCAGCGTCCGACAGGGGCCAAATGAAAAACTGTTTTTT

clone_size: .
v_call: TRBV7-2
d_call: .
j_call: TRBJ2-7
cdr3_aa: CASSLSSDAYEQYF
cdr3_nt: TGTGCCAGCAGCTTATCTAGCGATGCCTACGAGCAGTACTTC

clone_size: .
v_call: TRBV5-1
d_call: TRBD1
j_call: TRBJ2-5
cdr3_aa: CASCLTGSPQETQYF
cdr3_nt: TGCGCCAGTTGTCTGACAGGGTCTCCGCAGGAGACCCAGTACTTC

clone_size: .
v_call: TRBV28
d_call: TRBD2
j_call: TRBJ2-1
cdr3_aa: CASSAPGTTGNEQFF
cdr3_nt: TGTGCCAGCAGTGCCCCCGGGACTACCGGGAATGAGCAGTTCTTC

clone_size: .
v_call: TRBV6-5
d_call: TRBD2
j_call: TRBJ2-1
cdr3_aa: CASSYTSGINEQFF
cdr3_nt: TGTGCCAGCAGTTACACTAGCGGGATTAATGAGCAGTTCTTC

clone_size: once
v_call: TRBV5-1
d_call: TRBD2
j_call: TRBJ2-1
cdr3_aa: CASSPGLGNNEQFF
cdr3_nt: TGCGCCAGTTCCCCGGGACTAGGGAACAATGAGCAGTTCTTC

clone_size: .
v_call: TRBV6-5
d_call: .
j_call: TRBJ2-1
cdr3_aa: CASTPTGTSYNEQFF
cdr3_nt: TGTGCCAGCACCCCCACCGGGACAAGCTACAATGAGCAGTTCTTC

clone_size: .
v_call: TRBV11-2
d_call: .
j_call: TRBJ2-7
cdr3_aa: CASSGTGLEQYF
cdr3_nt: TGTGCCAGCAGCGGTACAGGGCTCGAGCAGTACTTC

clone_size: .
v_call: TRBV7-2
d_call: .
j_call: TRBJ1-2
cdr3_aa: CASSSATGYGYTF
cdr3_nt: TGTGCCAGCAGCTCAGCAACAGGGTATGGCTACACCTTC

clone_size: .
v_call: TRBV11-3
d_call: TRBD2
j_call: TRBJ2-2
cdr3_aa: CASSLTGGTNTGELFF
cdr3_nt: TGTGCCAGCAGCCTAACGGGGGGGACGAACACCGGGGAGCTGTTTTTT

clone_size: .
v_call: TRBV27
d_call: .
j_call: TRBJ2-7
cdr3_aa: CASSYGHYFTYEQYF
cdr3_nt: TGTGCCAGCAGTTACGGACATTACTTCACCTACGAGCAGTACTTC

clone_size: .
v_call: TRBV28
d_call: TRBD2
j_call: TRBJ2-3
cdr3_aa: CASTLGTSGTPSTDTQYF
cdr3_nt: TGTGCCAGCACCTTGGGGACTAGCGGGACCCCTAGCACAGATACGCAGTATTTT

clone_size: .
v_call: TRBV28
d_call: .
j_call: TRBJ2-3
cdr3_aa: CASSWSGASTDTQYF
cdr3_nt: TGTGCCAGCAGTTGGTCAGGGGCTAGCACAGATACGCAGTATTTT

clone_size: .
v_call: TRBV27
d_call: .
j_call: TRBJ2-2
cdr3_aa: CASKRYQVNGELFF
cdr3_nt: TGTGCCAGCAAGAGGTATCAAGTGAACGGGGAGCTGTTTTTT

clone_size: .
v_call: TRBV5-1
d_call: TRBD2
j_call: TRBJ2-7
cdr3_aa: CASTLAGDGFEQYF
cdr3_nt: TGCGCCAGCACTCTAGCGGGAGATGGGTTCGAGCAGTACTTC

clone_size: .
v_call: TRBV15
d_call: .
j_call: TRBJ2-1
cdr3_aa: CATSREGGDSYNEQFF
cdr3_nt: TGTGCCACCAGCAGAGAAGGGGGGGACTCCTACAATGAGCAGTTCTTC

clone_size: few
v_call: TRBV7-2
d_call: TRBD1
j_call: TRBJ2-1
cdr3_aa: CASSSGTGLNEQFF
cdr3_nt: TGTGCCAGCAGCTCCGGGACAGGGTTGAATGAGCAGTTCTTC

clone_size: .
v_call: TRBV30
d_call: .
j_call: TRBJ1-5
cdr3_aa: CAWSVQDNQPQHF
cdr3_nt: TGTGCCTGGAGTGTACAGGACAATCAGCCCCAGCATTTT

clone_size: .
v_call: TRBV7-2
d_call: .
j_call: TRBJ2-2
cdr3_aa: CASSSSGFEGELFF
cdr3_nt: TGTGCCAGCAGCTCCAGCGGGTTCGAAGGGGAGCTGTTTTTT

clone_size: .
v_call: TRBV29-1
d_call: .
j_call: TRBJ2-5
cdr3_aa: CSVEDVRGGETQYF
cdr3_nt: TGCAGCGTTGAAGATGTTCGCGGCGGGGAGACCCAGTACTTC